Listed below are T cell receptor beta chains from one sample, sequenced in a study of shared clonotypes between healthy human individuals. Assay: immunoSEQ multiplex PCR; the TCRdb copy retains only in-frame clones and omits some. The data show about 980,000 clones, with around three quarters seen just once and roughly 1.5% held by the top ten. The sample was memory CD4+ T cells sorted from blood. The source is a man aged 18 to 30 in good health. Both conserved end residues are part of each CDR3. A D gene is named only where the DNA matches it firmly. The size field is filled for only some rows; it gives once, few, many or a size class.

>TRBV30|.|.|TRBJ1-4|14
CAWRGSRGNEKLFF
TGTGCCTGGAGAGGGAGCCGGGGGAACGAAAAACTGTTTTTT
>TRBV5-1|.|.|TRBJ2-7|19
CASSLGGTRTKLGDYEQYF
TGCGCCAGCAGCTTGGGAGGTACTAGAACCAAACTTGGAGACTACGAGCAGTACTTC
>TRBV5-6|.|.|TRBJ1-3|14
CASSLLSAGNTIYF
TGTGCCAGCAGCTTGCTCTCGGCGGGAAACACCATATATTTT
>TRBV21-1|.|once|TRBJ2-7|17
CASSPYDRPLRVREQYF
TGTGCCAGCAGCCCTTATGACAGACCCCTGAGGGTGAGGGAGCAGTACTTC
>TRBV2|.|.|TRBJ1-5|13
CASSSKGTAPQHF
TGTGCCAGCAGTAGTAAGGGGACGGCGCCCCAGCATTTT
>TRBV19|.|.|TRBJ1-5|16
CASSTLGQFSNQPQHF
TGTGCCAGTAGTACCCTGGGACAATTTAGCAATCAGCCCCAGCATTTT
>TRBV5-1|.|.|TRBJ2-5|11
CASSKQETQYF
TGCGCCAGCAGCAAACAAGAGACCCAGTACTTC
>TRBV27|.|.|TRBJ2-1|12
CARYKRAVEQFF
TGTGCCAGATATAAGAGGGCCGTTGAGCAGTTCTTC
>TRBV19|.|.|TRBJ1-5|13
CASSIRGWQPQHF
TGTGCCAGTAGTATTAGGGGCTGGCAGCCCCAGCATTTT
>TRBV30|.|.|TRBJ1-2|14
CACPPRQSSYGYTF
TGTGCCTGCCCGCCCCGGCAGTCTAGCTATGGCTACACCTTC